The 14 T cell receptor beta chains presented below share a single source sample, sequenced in a study of OX40 agonist ivuxolimab in advanced cancers. The protocol was immunoSEQ multiplex PCR, while the TCRdb copy is restricted to in-frame clones and leaves out a portion. The sample lists about 13,000 clones, roughly 80% occurring once. The sequencing here drew on CD4+ or CD8+ T cells sorted from blood, taken in a trial of the OX40 agonist ivuxolimab. The receptors were gathered from an adult with an advanced solid tumor such as melanoma, head and neck, liver or kidney cancer.

The chain links TRBV2 to TRBJ1-2; D is unresolved. Germline CDR1 reads SNHLY; CDR2 reads FYNNEI. The CDR3 is made up of 11 amino acids. V gave up 8 bases and J gave up 4 bases, with 8 bases separating them. CDR3 region: CASGPLYGYTF. In DNA form, the CDR3 reads TGTGCCAGCGGGCCCCTCTATGGCTACACCTTC.

Here the CDR3 DNA reads TGTGCCAGCAGTTACTCGGGACTACCGAACACCGGGGAGCTGTTTTTT. Translated: CASSYSGLPNTGELFF. V gene TRBV6-5 combines with J gene TRBJ2-2; 7 nucleotides match TRBD2. Germline trimming cut 0 bases from V and 0 bases from J; bases unmatched to any gene: 1. CDR1 and CDR2 (germline): MNHEY, SVGAGI. The CDR3 runs 16 residues.

V usage is TRBV28 and J usage is TRBJ2-1; the D gene is possibly TRBD1 (5 bases). The CDR3 is 14 residues long. Trimming stripped 3 bases from V and 7 bases from J, with 13 bases between. CDR1 is MDHEN and CDR2 is SYDVKM in the germline V gene. CDR3 nucleotides: TGTGCCAGCAGTTTTACCCAGGGAACGAATGAGCAGTTCTTC. This codes for CASSFTQGTNEQFF.

The chain employs TRBV4-1 and TRBJ2-3; TRBD2 matches 7 bases. With 5 bases clipped from V and 0 bases from J, the junction kept 8 bases outside the gene matches. The CDR3 covers 16 residues. The germline gives CDR1 MGHRA, CDR2 YSYEKL. The CDR3 reads CASSTSSGWSTDTQYF. The CDR3 coding sequence is TGCGCCAGCAGCACCTCTAGCGGCTGGAGCACAGATACGCAGTATTTT.

The V gene is TRBV7-2, the J gene TRBJ2-3; D possibly matches TRBD1 or TRBD2 (6 bases each). CDR3 length: 18 residues. Between the trimmed V and J ends, which lost 2 bases and 4 bases, there was a span of 22 bases. CDR1 SGHTA and CDR2 FQGNSA come from the germline V gene. The CDR3 is CASSLPRDLDSVPDTQYF. For the CDR3, the DNA is TGTGCCAGCAGCTTACCCAGGGACTTGGACAGTGTACCAGATACGCAGTATTTT.

This chain uses TRBV11-2 with TRBJ1-4; tentatively, D is TRBD1 (5 bases). Germline CDR1 SGHAT, CDR2 FQNNGV. This CDR3 comprises 15 residues. The V end was cut by 5 bases, the J end by 5 bases, with 15 bases between. The CDR3 loop is CASSPQGSRNEKLFF. The CDR3 region has the DNA TGTGCCAGCAGCCCGCAGGGTTCAAGGAATGAAAAACTGTTTTTT.

The V gene is TRBV5-6, the J gene TRBJ2-7; TRBD2 is a possible D gene (8 bases). CDR3 length: 14 amino acids. The ends were cut back, 7 bases at V and 0 bases at J, with 14 bases in the middle. Germline loops: CDR1 SGHDT, CDR2 YYEEEE. CDR3 sequence reads: CASREGTDSYEQYF. Written as DNA, the CDR3 is TGTGCCAGCCGGGAGGGGACAGACTCCTACGAGCAGTACTTC.

The gene calls are TRBV7-6 and TRBJ2-1, with TRBD1 as a possible D gene (5 bases). In germline, CDR1 is SGHVS, CDR2 FNYEAQ. V was clipped by 5 bases and J by 10 bases, with 15 bases between them. The CDR3 length is 13 residues. This chain's CDR3 is CASSPGPREEQFF. CDR3 coding DNA: TGTGCCAGCAGCCCAGGGCCCCGAGAAGAGCAGTTCTTC.

The V gene is TRBV6-5, the J gene TRBJ1-4; TRBD1 matches 8 bases. This CDR3 comprises 16 residues. V lost 2 bases to trimming and J lost 8 bases; unmatched junction nucleotides: 10. CDR1 and CDR2 from the germline V gene are MNHEY and SVGAGI. The CDR3 spells CASSYDGQGAGEKLFF. The CDR3 DNA sequence: TGTGCCAGCAGTTACGACGGTCAGGGGGCGGGGGAAAAACTGTTTTTT.

The chain carries TRBV7-3 and TRBJ2-5, with D hard to call. Germline CDR1 is SGHTA and CDR2 is FQGTGA. V shed 5 bases and J shed 4 bases, with 11 bases lying between them. This CDR3 is 13 amino acids long. CDR3 region: CASSAMQAETQYF. DNA of the CDR3: TGTGCCAGCAGCGCCATGCAGGCAGAGACCCAGTACTTC.

V gene TRBV28 combines with J gene TRBJ1-1; TRBD1 matches at 9 bases. CDR3 size: 15 residues. V trimming: 2 bases; J trimming: 4 bases; junction bases outside the gene matches: 5. Germline V gene lookup returns CDR1 MDHEN and CDR2 SYDVKM. The CDR3 DNA follows: TGTGCCAGCAGTTTAGACAGGGGGTTGACCACTGAAGCTTTCTTT. Protein sequence: CASSLDRGLTTEAFF.

The chain uses TRBV5-6 and TRBJ2-5, with 11 bases aligning to TRBD2. The CDR3 length is 16 residues. Germline V CDR1 and CDR2: SGHDT, YYEEEE. The V segment lost 3 bases and the J segment 1 base; nucleotides outside the gene matches: 5. The CDR3 is CASSSGLAGSQETQYF. CDR3 DNA sequence: TGTGCCAGCAGCTCCGGACTAGCGGGCTCCCAAGAGACCCAGTACTTC.

This chain joins TRBV27 and TRBJ1-2, with 9 bases aligning to TRBD1. The J segment lost 6 bases and the V segment lost 2 bases, leaving 1 base of the junction unmatched. Looked up from germline, CDR1 is MNHEY and CDR2 is SMNVEV (reference sequence). This CDR3 comprises 13 residues. CDR3 loop: CASSLGQGNGYTF. The CDR3 DNA is TGTGCCAGCAGTTTAGGACAGGGGAATGGCTACACCTTC.

Ten or more counts support this clone. This chain connects TRBV10-3 to TRBJ1-1; 8 positions agree with TRBD1. This CDR3 comprises 14 residues. With V trimmed by 10 bases and J by 1 base, 8 bases remained unmatched. Germline-derived CDR1 and CDR2 are ENHRY and SYGVKD. CDR3 in DNA: TGTGCCACTAAACCGGGACAGGCGAACACTGAAGCTTTCTTT. This encodes CATKPGQANTEAFF.